The source of this T cell receptor (beta chain) is a study of shared clonotypes between healthy human individuals. Germline lookup yields CDR1 SGHAT and CDR2 FQNNGV. This CDR3 has 15 residues. Germline trimming cut 5 bases from V and 5 bases from J; bases unmatched to any gene: 10. This clone has only one observation. Only in-frame clones appear in the TCRdb table, and some are missing; sequencing was by immunoSEQ multiplex PCR. The table has 85,000 to 100,000 clones, roughly two thirds seen once. Source material: memory CD8+ T cells sorted from blood. Indicated subset: CD45RO+ cells pooled with CCR7-negative TemRA cells. This TCR was sampled from a man younger than 40 in good health. The chain uses TRBV11-2 and TRBJ1-2; TRBD1 aligns across 8 bases. The CDR3 DNA reads as TGTGCCAGCAGCATAACAACAGGGGGGGGATATGGCTACACCTTC. Amino acid sequence: CASSITTGGGYGYTF.